The rows below give T cell receptor beta chains drawn from one sample of a study of T cells in Graves' hyperthyroidism and ophthalmopathy. One entry per CDR3 protein results from TCRdb running MiXCR on the multiplex PCR reads. The sample holds about 200,000 distinct CDR3 sequences, 17% seen once. The sequenced sample was blood. These receptor sequences come from a woman between 50 and 59 years old with Graves' hyperthyroidism. The CDR3 runs from the conserved cysteine through the conserved F or W. The D gene is left open where the match is weak. Clone size is stated in some rows and not others, as once, few, many or a class when expanded.

j_call,clone_size,v_call,d_call,cdr3_aa,cdr3_nt
TRBJ2-1,NA,TRBV10-1,NA,CASSPGTSKRNEQFF,TGCGCCAGCAGTCCTGGGACTTCTAAACGGAATGAGCAGTTCTTC
TRBJ2-3,medium-sized,TRBV11-1,NA,CASSDGDRTDTQYF,TGTGCCAGCAGCGATGGGGACCGTACAGATACGCAGTATTTT
TRBJ2-4,few,TRBV6-1,NA,CASSTSLGENIQYF,TGTGCCAGCAGCACCTCCCTAGGGGAAAACATTCAGTACTTC
TRBJ1-3,many,TRBV6-1,NA,CASSQTGSSNPGNTIYF,TGTGCCAGCAGTCAGACAGGATCCTCTAACCCTGGAAACACCATATATTTT
TRBJ2-1,NA,TRBV11-3,TRBD2,CASSPRLAAHGDNEQFF,TGTGCCAGCAGCCCACGACTAGCGGCCCATGGAGACAATGAGCAGTTCTTC
TRBJ1-2,NA,TRBV10-3,NA,CAVSESGLRYGYTF,TGTGCCGTCAGTGAGTCGGGGCTTCGCTATGGCTACACCTTC
TRBJ2-2,NA,TRBV2,NA,CASSLVDTNTGELFF,TGTGCCAGCAGTTTGGTGGATACGAACACCGGGGAGCTGTTTTTT
TRBJ2-4,few,TRBV24-1,NA,CATSKGAKNIQYF,TGTGCCACCAGTAAGGGAGCCAAAAACATTCAGTACTTC
TRBJ2-5,few,TRBV6-2/TRBV6-3,NA,CASSYSALRETQYF,TGTGCCAGCAGTTACTCAGCCCTGCGAGAGACCCAGTACTTC
TRBJ2-1,many,TRBV2,NA,CASSGDRHNEQFF,TGTGCCAGCAGTGGAGACAGGCACAATGAGCAGTTCTTC
TRBJ1-5,NA,TRBV19,TRBD1,CASNSGTGYSNQPQHF,TGTGCCAGTAATTCCGGGACAGGGTATAGCAATCAGCCCCAGCATTTT
TRBJ1-2,many,TRBV6-6,NA,CASSYQGIYGYTF,TGTGCCAGCAGTTACCAGGGCATCTATGGCTACACCTTC
TRBJ1-2,NA,TRBV29-1,NA,CSVAIGQGYGYTF,TGCAGCGTTGCGATCGGTCAGGGGTACGGCTACACCTTC
TRBJ2-2,NA,TRBV24-1,NA,CATSGGGVNTGELFF,TGTGCCACCAGTGGGGGCGGAGTGAACACCGGGGAGCTGTTTTTT
TRBJ2-1,many,TRBV24-1,TRBD2,CATSDPVVRAGVDDRQFF,TGTGCCACCAGTGACCCCGTCGTGAGAGCGGGAGTAGACGATCGGCAGTTCTTC
TRBJ1-2,many,TRBV12-3/TRBV12-4,NA,CASSYVGAGGYTF,TGTGCCAGCAGTTATGTGGGAGCGGGGGGCTACACCTTC
TRBJ2-2,few,TRBV30,TRBD2,CAWGALGLAGAVTGELFF,TGTGCCTGGGGAGCCTTAGGACTAGCGGGAGCGGTCACCGGGGAGCTGTTTTTT
TRBJ2-1,NA,TRBV6-4,TRBD2,CASSPGTSVAEQFF,TGTGCCAGCAGTCCCGGGACTAGCGTTGCTGAGCAGTTCTTC
TRBJ2-7,many,TRBV7-9,NA,CASSPSGVMVSYEQYF,TGTGCCAGCAGCCCTAGTGGGGTTATGGTCTCCTACGAGCAGTACTTC
TRBJ1-1,NA,TRBV18,TRBD1,CASSNDRGTEAFF,TGTGCCAGCTCGAATGACAGGGGAACTGAAGCTTTCTTT
TRBJ2-7,many,TRBV20-1,TRBD2,CSARGALAGYEQYF,TGCAGTGCTAGAGGGGCACTAGCGGGTTACGAGCAGTACTTC
TRBJ2-1,many,TRBV28,NA,CASITGLSFNEQFF,TGTGCCAGCATAACAGGACTAAGTTTCAATGAGCAGTTCTTC
TRBJ2-5,many,TRBV3-1,NA,CASSQDRAGSRRGETQYF,TGTGCCAGCAGCCAAGATCGTGCAGGGTCACGGCGAGGAGAGACCCAGTACTTC
TRBJ1-4,NA,TRBV6-1,NA,CASSLREAEKLFF,TGTGCCAGCAGTCTCAGGGAGGCTGAAAAACTGTTTTTT
TRBJ1-4,many,TRBV16,NA,CASSQLVTGKLFF,TGTGCCAGCAGCCAATTGGTAACCGGGAAACTGTTTTTT
TRBJ2-3,many,TRBV2,TRBD1,CASRAGGPSTDTQYF,TGTGCCAGCAGGGCAGGGGGACCTAGCACAGATACGCAGTATTTT
TRBJ2-3,many,TRBV11-3,TRBD2,CASSSGLGVDTQYF,TGTGCCAGCAGCTCCGGACTAGGGGTAGATACGCAGTATTTT
TRBJ2-1,many,TRBV7-9,NA,CASSTRDSGTDNEQFF,TGTGCCAGCAGCACCCGTGATAGCGGGACAGACAATGAGCAGTTCTTC